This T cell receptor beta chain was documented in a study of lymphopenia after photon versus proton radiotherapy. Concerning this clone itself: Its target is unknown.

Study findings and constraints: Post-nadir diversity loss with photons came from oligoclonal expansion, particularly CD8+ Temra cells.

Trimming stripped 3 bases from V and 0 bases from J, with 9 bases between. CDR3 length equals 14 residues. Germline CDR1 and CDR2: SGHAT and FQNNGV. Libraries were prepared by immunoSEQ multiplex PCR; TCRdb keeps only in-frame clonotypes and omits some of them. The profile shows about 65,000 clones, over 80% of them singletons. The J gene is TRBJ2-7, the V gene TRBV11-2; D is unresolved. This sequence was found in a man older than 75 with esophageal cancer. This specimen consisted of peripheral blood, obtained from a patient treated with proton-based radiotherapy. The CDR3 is CASSFRAGSYEQYF. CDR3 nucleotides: TGTGCCAGCAGCTTTCGGGCAGGCTCCTACGAGCAGTACTTC.